The 20 T cell receptor beta chains presented below share a single source sample, sequenced in a study of T-cell memory formation after mild COVID-19. Each CDR3 protein gets one entry after TCRdb re-called the 5' RACE reads with MiXCR. Found here are hundreds of thousands of distinct CDR3 sequences, about 20% of them singletons; the top ten hold about 8.2%. The sample taken for sequencing was PBMCs or a T cell subset sorted from them (not recorded which). The source of these receptors is an adult woman who had mild COVID-19 (a few samples of this study predate the infection). Cell type and time point are not known.

This chain uses TRBV12-3 or TRBV12-4 with TRBJ1-6, with a possible D match to TRBD1 (6 bases). V was shortened by 1 base and J by 0 bases, with 22 bases between the two germline ends. The CDR3 contains 21 residues. CDR3 sequence: CASSLVAGEAYFSSYNSPLHF. The CDR3 region has the DNA TGTGCCAGCAGTTTAGTAGCAGGGGAGGCATACTTCAGCTCCTATAATTCACCCCTCCACTTT.

This clonotype was picked up many times. The rearrangement uses TRBV15 and TRBJ1-1; no clear D. The CDR3 totals 16 residues. The V gene's germline CDR1 is LNHNV and CDR2 YYDKDF (reference sequence). V was clipped by 0 bases and J by 1 base, with 12 bases between them. The CDR3 nucleotides read TGTGCCACCAGCAGAGATTTAATCCGGGCGAACACTGAAGCTTTCTTT. Its protein product is CATSRDLIRANTEAFF.

Only a few counts were recorded for this clonotype. This chain joins TRBV20-1 and TRBJ2-3; D might be TRBD2 (5 bases). V dropped 7 bases and J dropped 0 bases, with 17 bases sitting between them. Germline values: CDR1 DFQATT, CDR2 SNEGSKA (reference sequence). CDR3 length equals 15 residues. The CDR3 DNA reads TGCAGTGTTAAGAGGGCCGGCGGGAGCACAGATACGCAGTATTTT. Protein product: CSVKRAGGSTDTQYF.

The chain combines TRBV7-9 with TRBJ2-1, with 7 bases fitting TRBD2. There are 17 residues in the CDR3. Looked up from germline, CDR1 is SEHNR and CDR2 is FQNEAQ (reference sequence). V shed 1 base, J shed 2 bases, and the junction held 8 bases outside the gene matches. DNA for the CDR3: TGTGCCAGCAGCTTAGACCGACTAGCCTACACCTACAATGAGCAGTTCTTC. It codes for CASSLDRLAYTYNEQFF.

The V call is TRBV12-3 or TRBV12-4, the J call TRBJ2-5; the D call may be TRBD1 or TRBD2 (6 bases each). This CDR3 comprises 15 residues. With 6 bases removed from V and 1 base from J, the gap between germline ends came to 15 bases. The CDR3 region has the DNA TGTGCCAGCAGCCCTCCTTGGGGGGCCCAAGAGACCCAGTACTTC. This translates into CASSPPWGAQETQYF.

The rearrangement uses TRBV12-3 or TRBV12-4 and TRBJ1-2, with D perhaps matching TRBD1 (6 bases). CDR3 length: 13 residues. V lost 6 bases and J 6 bases, leaving 14 bases between the germline ends. CDR3 region: CASRTDRLNGYTF. CDR3 DNA sequence: TGTGCCAGCAGGACGGACAGATTGAATGGCTACACCTTC.

V is TRBV5-1 and J is TRBJ2-1; TRBD2 matches 15 bases. This CDR3 is built from 16 residues. Losses at the gene ends were 3 bases for V and 7 bases for J; bases not matched to a gene: 5. Germline CDR1 and CDR2: SGHRS and YFSETQ. This chain's CDR3 is CASSWTSGGATNEQFF. The CDR3 region has the DNA TGCGCCAGCAGCTGGACTAGCGGGGGGGCCACGAATGAGCAGTTCTTC. The complete variable domain, with remaining parts taken from reference TRBV5-1 and TRBJ2-1, reads KAGVTQTPRYLIKTRGQQVTLSCSPISGHRSVSWYQQTPGQGLQFLFEYFSETQRNKGNFPGRFSGRQFSNSRSEMNVSTLELGDSALYLCASSWTSGGATNEQFFGPGTRLTVL.

CDR3 coding DNA: TGTGCCAGCAGCCAAGTGAGACAGAGAGGAAATGAAAAACTGTTTTTT. As protein: CASSQVRQRGNEKLFF. The chain joins TRBV14 to TRBJ1-4; tentatively, D is TRBD1 (5 bases). Germline V gives CDR1 SGHDN, CDR2 FVKESK. The ends were cut back, 1 base at V and 5 bases at J, with 14 bases in the middle. The CDR3 extends over 16 amino acids.

The chain carries TRBV20-1 and TRBJ2-3, with D unclear. The V gene's germline CDR1 is DFQATT and CDR2 SNEGSKA (reference sequence). The V gene lost 5 bases and the J gene lost 7 bases, with 10 bases spanning the gap. This CDR3 is built from 11 residues. This CDR3 is CSAPYGYTQYF. CDR3 in DNA: TGCAGTGCTCCCTACGGGTATACGCAGTATTTT.

This clonotype was picked up one time. The rearrangement links TRBV7-9 to TRBJ2-5; D may be TRBD2 (5 bases). Germline V gives CDR1 SEHNR, CDR2 FQNEAQ (reference sequence). The length of the CDR3 is 16 residues. V was clipped by 3 bases and J by 1 base, with 15 bases between them. The CDR3 region has the DNA TGTGCCAGCAGCTTTGGGAAGCGGAATCCCCAAGAGACCCAGTACTTC. Translated: CASSFGKRNPQETQYF. The variable domain in full, with the rest retrieved from reference TRBV7-9 and TRBJ2-5, is DTGVSQNPRHKITKRGQNVTFRCDPISEHNRLYWYRQTLGQGPEFLTYFQNEAQLEKSRLLSDRFSAERPKGSFSTLEIQRTEQGDSAMYLCASSFGKRNPQETQYFGPGTRLLVL.

The chain has TRBV5-6 and TRBJ2-2; tentative D call: TRBD2 (5 bases). The germline V gene encodes CDR1 SGHDT and CDR2 YYEEEE. The V and J ends lost 2 bases and 8 bases respectively, with 13 bases between them. The CDR3 has 14 residues. The CDR3 spells CASSFRTRGGELFF. CDR3 in DNA: TGTGCCAGCAGCTTCCGGACCCGGGGAGGGGAGCTGTTTTTT.

CDR3 DNA sequence: TGTGCCAGCAATTCCCCCCCGGACATACCTCCTAGAAATGAGCAGTTCTTC. It encodes CASNSPPDIPPRNEQFF. V gene TRBV6-4 combines with J gene TRBJ2-1, with D possibly matching TRBD1 (5 bases). The CDR3 spans 17 residues. Germline V gene data show CDR1 as MRHNA and CDR2 as SNTAGT. V dropped 7 bases and J dropped 7 bases, with 26 bases sitting between them.

This clonotype was observed a handful of times. This rearrangement joins TRBV20-1 to TRBJ2-7; 7 positions agree with TRBD1. Germline V gene sequence: CDR1 DFQATT, CDR2 SNEGSKA (reference sequence). This CDR3 has 14 residues. J was trimmed by 3 bases and V by 1 base; bases with no gene match: 6. The CDR3 DNA reads TGCAGTGCTAGAGTGCTCGGGACAGTCTACGAGCAGTACTTC. Its protein is CSARVLGTVYEQYF.

This clonotype has a count of ten or more. DNA for the CDR3: TGCGCCAGCAGCTTAGACTGGGGGTCCTACAATGAGCAGTTCTTC. Protein: CASSLDWGSYNEQFF. The chain uses TRBV5-1 and TRBJ2-1, with D possibly being TRBD1 or TRBD2 (5 bases each). The CDR3 spans 15 residues. The V gene's germline CDR1 is SGHRS and CDR2 YFSETQ. Trimming pared 2 bases from V and 1 base from J, leaving 10 bases between. Looking up the rest from reference TRBV5-1 and TRBJ2-1 gives the full variable domain: KAGVTQTPRYLIKTRGQQVTLSCSPISGHRSVSWYQQTPGQGLQFLFEYFSETQRNKGNFPGRFSGRQFSNSRSEMNVSTLELGDSALYLCASSLDWGSYNEQFFGPGTRLTVL.

V usage is TRBV12-3 or TRBV12-4 and J usage is TRBJ1-1; tentatively, D is TRBD1 (5 bases). The CDR3 totals 15 residues. Trimming cost V 4 bases and J 0 bases, with 12 bases left between them. This CDR3 is CASSSPGTLNTEAFF. In DNA, the CDR3 is TGTGCCAGCAGTTCCCCCGGGACCTTGAACACTGAAGCTTTCTTT.

The V gene is TRBV5-1, the J gene TRBJ2-5; D might be TRBD1 or TRBD2, each matching 5 bases. The CDR3 runs 15 residues. Between the trimmed V and J ends, which lost 4 bases and 4 bases, there was a span of 17 bases. Germline lookup yields CDR1 SGHRS and CDR2 YFSETQ. The CDR3 loop reads CASSEGTVQGETQYF. The CDR3 DNA sequence: TGCGCCAGCAGCGAGGGGACGGTCCAGGGAGAGACCCAGTACTTC.

The rearrangement joins TRBV5-8 to TRBJ2-1; D remains ambiguous. Germline values: CDR1 SGHTS, CDR2 YDEGEE. The CDR3 is 16 amino acids. V was pared by 0 bases and J by 7 bases, with 17 bases between. The CDR3 DNA reads TGTGCCAGCAGCTTGGGGGTTCGGTGGACCGGGAATGAGCAGTTCTTC. It encodes CASSLGVRWTGNEQFF.

The chain employs TRBV5-1 and TRBJ2-2, with a weak D call TRBD1 (5 bases). With 1 base removed from V and 4 bases from J, the gap between germline ends came to 11 bases. The germline V gene encodes CDR1 SGHRS and CDR2 YFSETQ. There are 15 residues in the CDR3. CDR3 amino acids: CASSLFGAGTGELFF. CDR3 DNA: TGCGCCAGCAGCTTGTTTGGGGCAGGCACCGGGGAGCTGTTTTTT.

V is TRBV20-1 and J is TRBJ1-2; D is unclear. V was shortened by 0 bases and J by 2 bases, with 19 bases between the two germline ends. Looked up from germline, CDR1 is DFQATT and CDR2 is SNEGSKA (reference sequence). CDR3 length: 17 residues. The CDR3 here is CSARDVGQARDNYGYTF. CDR3 nucleotides: TGCAGTGCTAGAGATGTCGGGCAGGCCAGAGACAACTATGGCTACACCTTC.

The chain uses TRBV5-1 and TRBJ2-5; D may be TRBD2 (6 bases). This CDR3 has 15 residues. The V gene lost 5 bases and the J gene lost 1 base, with 15 bases spanning the gap. Germline CDR1 reads SGHRS; CDR2 reads YFSETQ. The CDR3 region is CASRLEGRRQETQYF. DNA for the CDR3: TGCGCCAGCAGGCTGGAGGGACGCCGCCAAGAGACCCAGTACTTC.